The rows below give T cell receptor beta chains drawn from one sample of a study of Ad26.COV2.S vaccination and SARS-CoV-2 variants. Clones were sequenced by immunoSEQ multiplex PCR, and TCRdb holds only the in-frame ones, with some missing. The sample lists about 350,000 clones, 75% to 90% seen once, with under 6% in the top ten. The sequencing used peripheral blood, collected in a trial of Ad26.COV2.S vaccine versus placebo. The receptors shown here come from a person aged 18 to 65 who received the Ad26.COV2.S COVID-19 vaccine or a placebo. CDR3s include the opening cysteine and the closing phenylalanine or tryptophan. D genes are given only for firm matches. Clone size, where shown, is once, few, many, or a class for clones that have expanded.

J,D,size,V,CDR3,DNA
TRBJ1-4,NA,NA,TRBV19,CASTTPPGGLFF,TGTGCCAGTACCACCCCCCCGGGGGGGCTGTTTTTT
TRBJ1-6,NA,few,TRBV7-9,CASSLGASPLHF,TGTGCCAGCAGCTTGGGGGCCTCACCCCTCCACTTT
TRBJ2-7,TRBD1,NA,TRBV27,CASSLYGQGAERGQYF,TGTGCCAGCAGTTTATACGGACAGGGGGCGGAAAGGGGGCAGTACTTC
TRBJ2-2,NA,NA,TRBV9,CASSPLFTGELFF,TGTGCCAGCAGCCCGCTCTTCACCGGGGAGCTGTTTTTT
TRBJ1-6,NA,NA,TRBV15,CATSREAGQTNNSPLHF,TGTGCCACCAGCAGAGAGGCCGGACAGACAAATAATTCACCCCTCCACTTT
TRBJ2-6,TRBD1,NA,TRBV18,CASAWTGSRRANVLTF,TGTGCCAGCGCTTGGACAGGGAGTAGAAGGGCCAACGTCCTGACTTTC
TRBJ2-7,NA,NA,TRBV10-3,CAISEPGTATYEQYF,TGTGCCATCAGTGAGCCCGGGACGGCAACCTACGAGCAGTACTTC
TRBJ1-3,NA,NA,TRBV3-1/TRBV3-2,CASSQQPPGLRGNTIYF,TGTGCCAGCAGCCAACAGCCCCCGGGTCTTCGTGGAAACACCATATATTTT
TRBJ2-5,TRBD2,NA,TRBV3-1/TRBV3-2,CASSKRTSGQETQYF,TGTGCCAGCAGCAAACGGACTAGCGGCCAAGAGACCCAGTACTTC
TRBJ2-1,TRBD2,NA,TRBV5-1,CASSSGLASSYNEQFF,TGCGCCAGCAGCTCCGGACTAGCGAGCTCCTACAATGAGCAGTTCTTC
TRBJ1-2,NA,NA,TRBV7-2,CASSLARQARHGYTF,TGTGCCAGCAGCTTAGCCCGACAGGCGAGGCATGGCTACACCTTC
TRBJ2-7,NA,once,TRBV7-4,CASSLVAGTPYEQYF,TGTGCCAGCAGCTTAGTGGCAGGTACCCCCTACGAGCAGTACTTC
TRBJ2-7,NA,NA,TRBV20-1,CSASNFASVLYEQYF,TGCAGTGCTAGTAATTTCGCTAGCGTCTTATACGAGCAGTACTTC
TRBJ2-1,TRBD2,NA,TRBV3-1/TRBV3-2,CASSPRASGTNEQFF,TGTGCCAGCAGCCCCAGGGCTAGCGGGACCAATGAGCAGTTCTTC
TRBJ2-1,NA,few,TRBV12-3/TRBV12-4,CASSLGGAYEQFF,TGTGCCAGCAGTTTAGGAGGGGCCTATGAGCAGTTCTTC
TRBJ2-5,NA,once,TRBV28,CASSLQLGWETQYF,TGTGCCAGCAGTTTACAACTAGGATGGGAGACCCAGTACTTC
TRBJ2-4,TRBD1,NA,TRBV7-8,CASSPDRTSLAKNIQYF,TGTGCCAGCAGCCCGGACAGGACCTCACTAGCCAAAAACATTCAGTACTTC
TRBJ2-4,NA,NA,TRBV5-1,CASSLEGGAEEYF,TGCGCCAGCAGCTTGGAGGGCGGAGCGGAGGAGTACTTC
TRBJ2-1,NA,NA,TRBV11-2,CASSFTGNEQFF,TGTGCCAGCAGCTTCACGGGCAATGAGCAGTTCTTC